Each of the 20 T cell receptor beta chains below was sequenced from the same sample in a study of identical twins. Using its own MiXCR run on the 5' RACE reads, TCRdb lists one record per CDR3 protein. The sample holds 700,000 or so distinct CDR3 sequences, around 8.6% seen once. Another study also made use of these data, one on yellow fever vaccine responses in identical twins.

Input material: PBMCs. The receptors come from a woman in her late teens or twenties in good health.

The gene calls are TRBV18 and TRBJ2-3; TRBD2 aligns across 9 bases. With 0 bases clipped from V and 3 bases from J, the junction kept 10 bases outside the gene matches. Germline CDR1 and CDR2: KGHSH and LQKENI. The CDR3 consists of 18 residues. CDR3 sequence (DNA): TGTGCCAGCTCACCACCGAAGATAGCGGGGGAGCGAACAGATACGCAGTATTTT. Protein product: CASSPPKIAGERTDTQYF. The variable domain in full, with the rest retrieved from reference TRBV18 and TRBJ2-3, is NAGVMQNPRHLVRRRGQEARLRCSPMKGHSHVYWYRQLPEEGLKFMVYLQKENIIDESGMPKERFSAEFPKEGPSILRIQQVVRGDSAAYFCASSPPKIAGERTDTQYFGPGTRLTVL.

This clonotype has at least ten counts. This rearrangement joins TRBV6-5 to TRBJ2-1; D is perhaps TRBD2 (5 bases). Trimming took off 3 bases at V and 6 bases at J, with 12 bases between the two ends. Germline CDR1 MNHEY, CDR2 SVGAGI. The CDR3 extends over 14 amino acids. In DNA, the CDR3 is TGTGCCAGCAGTTATAGAGGGAGAAGCAATGAGCAGTTCTTC. The encoded protein is CASSYRGRSNEQFF.

This clonotype was detected many times. One junction end disagrees with the germline gene, perhaps due to a read error. The chain carries TRBV5-1 and TRBJ1-1; D gene uncertain. The CDR3 is 13 amino acids. Germline assignment: CDR1 SGHRS and CDR2 YFSETQ. The CDR3 DNA sequence: TGTGCCAGCAGTTTGGAAGGGAACACTGAAGCTTTCTTT. This encodes CASSLEGNTEAFF.

The J gene is TRBJ2-3, the V gene TRBV7-9, with TRBD1 identical over 9 bases. Germline CDR1 is SEHNR and CDR2 is FQNEAQ (reference sequence). V was clipped by 5 bases and J by 4 bases; unmatched bases: 7. This CDR3 region has 15 residues. This CDR3 reads CASSTGQGGPDTQYF. CDR3 coding DNA: TGTGCCAGCAGCACGGGACAGGGAGGTCCAGATACGCAGTATTTT.

This clonotype was observed a handful of times. CDR3 DNA: TGTGCCAGCAGTGTGACTAGCCTCTTTGGTCATGAGCAGTTCTTC. This sequence encodes CASSVTSLFGHEQFF. The chain has TRBV28 and TRBJ2-1, with TRBD2 matching over 7 bases. Unmatched junction bases numbered 12, after V lost 5 bases and J lost 8 bases. The CDR3 totals 15 residues. Germline V gives CDR1 MDHEN, CDR2 SYDVKM.

This clonotype has ten or more counts. The genes are TRBV4-1 and TRBJ2-3; D may be TRBD2 (6 bases). V lost 4 bases, J lost 6 bases, and 11 bases lay in between. The CDR3 extends over 13 amino acids. Germline CDR1 reads MGHRA; CDR2 reads YSYEKL. The CDR3, as DNA: TGCGCCAGCAGCCTCGCGGCGGGGGATACGCAGTATTTT. It translates to CASSLAAGDTQYF.

V usage is TRBV9 and J usage is TRBJ2-7; D not certain. The V end was cut by 3 bases, the J end by 1 base, with 14 bases between. The CDR3 sequence is 15 residues long. Germline loops: CDR1 SGDLS, CDR2 YYNGEE. As DNA, the CDR3 is TGTGCCAGCAGCGCTCTGGCAGGCCCATCCTACGAGCAGTACTTC. Its translation is CASSALAGPSYEQYF.

This clonotype showed up just a few times. The chain links TRBV20-1 to TRBJ2-3, with 9 nucleotides matching TRBD1. This CDR3 contains 15 residues. Germline V gene sequence: CDR1 DFQATT, CDR2 SNEGSKA (reference sequence). With V trimmed by 3 bases and J by 4 bases, 8 bases remained unmatched. DNA for the CDR3: TGCAGTGCTAGCGCCGGGACAGGGTTGGCAGATACGCAGTATTTT. Protein product: CSASAGTGLADTQYF.

This clonotype was observed a handful of times. The rearrangement links TRBV29-1 to TRBJ2-5; 10 bases agree with TRBD2. The CDR3 length is 14 residues. Trimming cost V 3 bases and J 7 bases; bases outside gene matches: 8. In germline, CDR1 is SQVTM, CDR2 ANQGSEA. The CDR3 reads CSVEASGSYSTQYF. Written as DNA, the CDR3 is TGCAGCGTTGAGGCTAGCGGGAGTTATTCGACCCAGTACTTC.

A few counts support this clonotype. The chain joins TRBV2 to TRBJ1-1; D is undetermined. The CDR3 runs to 15 residues. CDR1 and CDR2 from the germline V gene are SNHLY and FYNNEI. The V end lost 7 bases, the J end lost 1 base, and 16 bases lay between the germline ends. The CDR3 DNA is TGTGCCAGCACTAGAATGGTAGGGAGGAACACTGAAGCTTTCTTT. It codes for CASTRMVGRNTEAFF.

CDR3 sequence: CASSLVGQPTNEKLFF. DNA for the CDR3: TGTGCCAGCAGCTTGGTTGGGCAACCAACTAATGAAAAACTGTTTTTT. The chain joins TRBV5-6 to TRBJ1-4; D remains ambiguous. Germline values: CDR1 SGHDT, CDR2 YYEEEE. CDR3 length: 16 amino acids. Trimming took off 0 bases at V and 0 bases at J, with 9 bases between the two ends.

The sample holds many counts of this clonotype. This chain joins TRBV5-1 and TRBJ2-3; weak D call: TRBD2 (5 bases). The CDR3 length is 15 residues. Trimming pared 0 bases from V and 2 bases from J, leaving 10 bases between. The germline V gene has CDR1 SGHRS and CDR2 YFSETQ. CDR3 in amino acids: CASSLGRGTTDTQYF. In DNA form, the CDR3 reads TGCGCCAGCAGCTTGGGACGGGGTACCACAGATACGCAGTATTTT.

The V gene is TRBV5-1, the J gene TRBJ2-7; 8 bases are a match to TRBD2. V shed 0 bases, J shed 3 bases, and the junction held 5 bases outside the gene matches. The CDR3 extends over 15 amino acids. Germline V CDR1 and CDR2: SGHRS, YFSETQ. The chain's CDR3 is CASSLEAGVGYEQYF. As DNA, the CDR3 is TGCGCCAGCAGCTTGGAAGCGGGAGTTGGCTACGAGCAGTACTTC.

This clonotype was found a few times. CDR3 nucleotides: TGTGCCAGCAGGACAACACTAGCAGCGGGTTACAATGAGCAGTTCTTC. Translation: CASRTTLAAGYNEQFF. The rearrangement links TRBV12-3 or TRBV12-4 to TRBJ2-1; tentatively, D is TRBD2 (6 bases). The CDR3 runs 16 residues. Trimming shortened V by 6 bases and J by 4 bases, and 19 bases separated the two germline ends.

In regard to this clonotype: A much larger clone lies a single base off, so this may be a read error. The gene calls are TRBV29-1 and TRBJ2-2; 7 bases map to TRBD1. The trim removed 4 bases at V and 7 bases at J, leaving 9 bases unmatched. This CDR3 contains 14 residues. The V gene's germline CDR1 is SQVTM and CDR2 ANQGSEA. The CDR3: CSVATDRNVGELFF. CDR3 DNA sequence: TGCAGCGTTGCGACGGACAGGAACGTCGGGGAGCTGTTTTTT.

This clonotype was seen a few times. This chain connects TRBV5-1 to TRBJ2-2, with TRBD2 matching 7 bases. J gave up 3 bases and V 8 bases, and 7 bases lay outside the gene matches. Germline V lookup: CDR1 SGHRS, CDR2 YFSETQ. The CDR3 spans 14 residues. CDR3 in amino acids: CASRLAADTGELFF. The CDR3 DNA follows: TGCGCCAGTCGTCTAGCGGCGGACACCGGGGAGCTGTTTTTT.

This clonotype was recorded at least ten times. This chain joins TRBV7-2 and TRBJ2-1; D gene unclear. Looked up from germline, CDR1 is SGHTA and CDR2 is FQGNSA. The CDR3 is 14 residues long. Between the trimmed V and J ends, which lost 6 bases and 7 bases, there was a span of 16 bases. CDR3 nucleotides: TGTGCCAGCAGTTACTTGACTGTAGCAAATGAGCAGTTCTTC. It codes for CASSYLTVANEQFF.

The chain has TRBV29-1 and TRBJ2-1; the match to TRBD2 covers 7 bases. The CDR3 is 13 amino acids. CDR1 is SQVTM and CDR2 is ANQGSEA in the germline V gene. J gave up 6 bases and V 4 bases, and 6 bases lay outside the gene matches. DNA of the CDR3: TGCAGCGTTGTTGGACTAGAGAGCAATGAGCAGTTCTTC. It translates to CSVVGLESNEQFF.

This clonotype was seen repeatedly, ten times or more. This chain uses TRBV6-6 with TRBJ2-5; 7 bases fit TRBD1. The ends lost 5 bases at V and 2 bases at J; junction bases unmatched: 2. This CDR3 has 13 residues. Germline V lookup: CDR1 MNHNY, CDR2 SVGAGI (reference sequence). CDR3 nucleotides: TGTGCCAGCAGTAACAGGGGACAAGAGACCCAGTACTTC. This gives the protein CASSNRGQETQYF.

The rearrangement links TRBV12-3 or TRBV12-4 to TRBJ2-3; D perhaps matches TRBD2 (5 bases). The CDR3 has 17 amino acids. V was trimmed by 6 bases and J by 4 bases, leaving 23 bases between them. The CDR3 region has the DNA TGTGCCAGCAGAACTACTCGGACCACTAAGGGAGCAGATACGCAGTATTTT. This gives the protein CASRTTRTTKGADTQYF.